This T cell receptor (beta chain) was retrieved from a study of T cells in Graves' hyperthyroidism and ophthalmopathy. Broader study findings: Most thyroid clonotypes expanded above 0.001 appeared in blood too. Ophthalmopathy was separated from stable hyperthyroidism by a 13 V-J model.

Amplification targeted TCR beta CDR3 regions from RNA transcripts. HTBI primers drove first-round RT-PCR of the TCR CDR3. TCRdb ran MiXCR on the multiplex PCR reads and lists one entry per CDR3 protein. This sample yields 75,000 to 100,000 distinct CDR3 sequences, of which roughly 40% are seen a single time; 10% belongs to the top ten. Germline CDR1 reads SGHVS; CDR2 reads FNYEAQ. Trimming removed 3 bases from V and 3 bases from J, with 15 bases in between. The CDR3 length is 15 residues. Patients aged 18 to 65 had newly diagnosed hyperthyroidism that had lasted under 2 months. Exclusion of a patient resulted from uncontrolled infection, other autoimmune disease, pregnancy or lactation. This clonotype was observed at least ten times. Antigen specificity is unknown.

This chain joins TRBV7-6 and TRBJ2-7; tentative D call: TRBD1 (6 bases). The sample was peripheral blood or thyroid tissue (not recorded which). The sequence was obtained from a woman aged 25 to 39 with Graves' hyperthyroidism. CDR3 residues: CASSLMTGQGYEQYF. DNA of the CDR3: TGTGCCAGCAGCTTGATGACAGGCCAAGGCTACGAGCAGTACTTC.